This T cell receptor beta chain was documented in a study of vaccination effects on CD4 cells after COVID-19. Study-level findings and limits: Early post-infection timepoints were absent, and convalescent patients were few.

The trim removed 1 base at V and 6 bases at J, leaving 5 bases unmatched. Germline lookup yields CDR1 SGHNT and CDR2 YYREEE (reference sequence). The CDR3 totals 15 residues. Method: immunoSEQ multiplex PCR; TCRdb's copy keeps in-frame clones and lacks some. The sample consists of roughly 48,000 clones, 55% to 75% of them appearing once. Notes on this clone: Its antigen is not identified.

Culturing for nine to ten days preceded CD4+ T cell isolation. The rearrangement uses TRBV5-4 and TRBJ2-2; 8 positions match TRBD1. The source was CD4+ T cells from PBMCs cultured without peptide, collected before COVID-19 vaccination. The receptor was isolated from a human donor who received a COVID-19 vaccine. The DNA of the CDR3 is TGTGCCAGCAGCTTGTACACAGGGGGTGCCGGGGAGCTGTTTTTT. It is translated as CASSLYTGGAGELFF.